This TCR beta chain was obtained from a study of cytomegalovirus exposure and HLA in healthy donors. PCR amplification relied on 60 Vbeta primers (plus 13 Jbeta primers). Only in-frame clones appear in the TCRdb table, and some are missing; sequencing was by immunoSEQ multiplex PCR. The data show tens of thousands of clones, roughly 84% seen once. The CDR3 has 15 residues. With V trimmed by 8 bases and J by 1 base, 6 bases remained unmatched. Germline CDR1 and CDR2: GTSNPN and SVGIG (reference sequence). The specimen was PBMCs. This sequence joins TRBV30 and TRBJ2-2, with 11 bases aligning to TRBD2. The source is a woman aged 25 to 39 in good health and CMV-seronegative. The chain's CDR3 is CAGRLAGRNTGELFF. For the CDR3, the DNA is TGTGCCGGTAGACTAGCGGGGAGGAACACCGGGGAGCTGTTTTTT. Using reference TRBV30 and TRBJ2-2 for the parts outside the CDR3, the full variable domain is SQTIHQWPATLVQPVGSPLSLECTVEGTSNPNLYWYRQAAGRGLQLLFYSVGIGQISSEVPQNLSASRPQDRQFILSSKKLLLSDSGFYLCAGRLAGRNTGELFFGEGSRLTVL.